The rows below give T cell receptor beta chains drawn from one sample of a study of CD8 T cells in Susac syndrome. TCRdb ran MiXCR on the immunoSEQ multiplex PCR reads and lists one entry per CDR3 protein. Counted here are 120,000 or so distinct CDR3 sequences, 85% to 95% occurring once; the ten biggest clones make up 0.28%. The sequenced sample was CD8+ T cells from PBMCs. The receptor source for this set is a human donor with Susac syndrome. The CDR3 runs from the conserved cysteine through the conserved F or W. A D gene is named only where the DNA matches it firmly. Only part of the rows carry a size: once, few, many, or a class if the clone is expanded.

J	V	size	D	CDR3	DNA
TRBJ1-6	TRBV30	-	TRBD1	CAWRGQTGPPLHF	TGTGCCTGGCGGGGACAGACCGGTCCACCCCTCCACTTT
TRBJ1-1	TRBV5-1	-	TRBD1	CASNNRGTEAFF	TGCGCCAGCAACAACAGGGGCACTGAAGCTTTCTTT
TRBJ1-2	TRBV9	-	-	CASSVARGYGYTF	TGTGCCAGCAGCGTGGCACGAGGGTATGGCTACACCTTC
TRBJ2-5	TRBV2	-	-	CASLPFSKETQYF	TGTGCCAGCTTGCCCTTCTCCAAAGAGACCCAGTACTTC
TRBJ1-1	TRBV10-2	-	-	CASSITTGNTEAFF	TGCGCCAGCAGCATTACGACAGGTAACACTGAAGCTTTCTTT
TRBJ2-1	TRBV5-6	-	TRBD2	CASSLTIAGAEEQFF	TGTGCCAGCAGCTTGACAATAGCGGGGGCGGAAGAGCAGTTCTTC
TRBJ2-3	TRBV12-3/TRBV12-4	-	-	CASSLWGTDTQYF	TGTGCCAGCAGTTTGTGGGGCACAGATACGCAGTATTTT
TRBJ1-1	TRBV4-1	-	-	CASSQDSPGLNTEAFF	TGCGCCAGCAGCCAGGATAGCCCAGGGCTGAACACTGAAGCTTTCTTT
TRBJ2-1	TRBV3-1	-	TRBD2	CASSGGAGASYNEQFF	TGTGCCAGCAGCGGGGGAGCGGGGGCCTCCTACAATGAGCAGTTCTTC
TRBJ1-2	TRBV6-6	-	-	CASSYAPWAGPDGYTF	TGTGCCAGCAGTTACGCCCCCTGGGCAGGCCCCGATGGCTACACCTTC
TRBJ2-1	TRBV2	-	-	CASRETGISYNEQFF	TGTGCCAGCAGGGAGACCGGGATCTCCTACAATGAGCAGTTCTTC
TRBJ2-3	TRBV18	once	-	CASSPRQVTDTQYF	TGTGCCAGCTCACCCCGACAGGTCACAGATACGCAGTATTTT
TRBJ2-7	TRBV20-1	-	TRBD2	CSAEGLALTYEQYF	TGCAGTGCAGAGGGACTAGCCTTGACCTACGAGCAGTACTTC
TRBJ2-1	TRBV20-1	once	-	CSARDLGVHEQFF	TGCAGTGCTAGAGACCTAGGGGTCCATGAGCAGTTCTTC
TRBJ2-2	TRBV9	once	-	CASSQLNTGELFF	TGTGCCAGCTCCCAGTTGAACACCGGGGAGCTGTTTTTT
TRBJ1-1	TRBV13	-	-	CASSFQRGLEAFF	TGTGCCAGCAGCTTCCAGAGGGGGTTAGAAGCTTTCTTT
TRBJ2-1	TRBV10-2	-	-	CASGAGLGLF	TGCGCCAGCGGGGCGGGGTTGGGCCTCTTC
TRBJ2-7	TRBV15	-	TRBD1	CATSSLAGQGDYEQYF	TGTGCCACCAGCAGCCTGGCGGGACAGGGAGACTACGAGCAGTACTTC
TRBJ1-2	TRBV6-6	-	TRBD1	CASSYSDRADGYTF	TGTGCCAGCAGTTACTCCGACAGGGCGGATGGCTACACCTTC
TRBJ2-3	TRBV12-3/TRBV12-4	-	TRBD1	CASSFPLNSGTGDTDTQYF	TGTGCCAGCAGTTTCCCATTAAACTCCGGGACAGGGGACACAGATACGCAGTATTTT
TRBJ2-2	TRBV12-3/TRBV12-4	-	-	CASSYGTTGELFF	TGTGCCAGCAGCTACGGTACCACCGGGGAGCTGTTTTTT
TRBJ2-7	TRBV6-2/TRBV6-3	-	-	CASSSGRGATYEQYF	TGTGCCAGCAGTTCAGGACGGGGGGCGACCTACGAGCAGTACTTC
TRBJ2-1	TRBV14	once	-	CASSPFGNEQFF	TGTGCCAGCAGCCCCTTCGGGAATGAGCAGTTCTTC
TRBJ2-5	TRBV27	-	-	CASSLGPAGTQYF	TGTGCCAGCAGTTTAGGGCCCGCTGGGACCCAGTACTTC
TRBJ1-2	TRBV15	-	-	CATSRDLAGAVYGYTF	TGTGCCACCAGCAGAGATCTCGCAGGGGCGGTCTATGGCTACACCTTC
TRBJ2-7	TRBV20-1	-	-	CSARESSYEQYF	TGCAGTGCTAGAGAGTCCTCCTACGAGCAGTACTTC
TRBJ2-5	TRBV29-1	-	-	CSVEGRQPAQETQYF	TGCAGCGTTGAAGGGAGACAGCCCGCCCAAGAGACCCAGTACTTC
TRBJ2-5	TRBV7-9	-	-	CASSPLPRETQYF	TGTGCCAGCAGCCCGCTCCCCCGGGAGACCCAGTACTTC
TRBJ1-5	TRBV30	-	-	CAWSPGHGNQPQHF	TGTGCCTGGAGTCCCGGACATGGCAATCAGCCCCAGCATTTT
TRBJ2-5	TRBV12-5	-	-	CASGPPRVGETQYF	TGTGCTAGTGGTCCCCCCCGTGTTGGAGAGACCCAGTACTTC
TRBJ2-1	TRBV5-1	-	-	CASKPGDSYNEQFF	TGCGCCAGCAAACCGGGGGACAGCTACAATGAGCAGTTCTTC
TRBJ1-5	TRBV5-6	-	-	CASSLDNQPQHF	TGTGCCAGCAGCTTGGATAATCAGCCCCAGCATTTT
TRBJ2-7	TRBV24-1	-	-	CATSDMQGTYEQYF	TGTGCCACCAGTGATATGCAGGGGACCTACGAGCAGTACTTC
TRBJ1-6	TRBV18	-	-	CASSERVLDSQSPLHF	TGTGCCAGCTCGGAGCGGGTCTTGGACAGCCAGTCACCCCTCCACTTT
TRBJ2-3	TRBV11-2	-	-	CASSLAYGRGTDTQYF	TGTGCCAGCAGCTTAGCATATGGAAGAGGCACAGATACGCAGTATTTT